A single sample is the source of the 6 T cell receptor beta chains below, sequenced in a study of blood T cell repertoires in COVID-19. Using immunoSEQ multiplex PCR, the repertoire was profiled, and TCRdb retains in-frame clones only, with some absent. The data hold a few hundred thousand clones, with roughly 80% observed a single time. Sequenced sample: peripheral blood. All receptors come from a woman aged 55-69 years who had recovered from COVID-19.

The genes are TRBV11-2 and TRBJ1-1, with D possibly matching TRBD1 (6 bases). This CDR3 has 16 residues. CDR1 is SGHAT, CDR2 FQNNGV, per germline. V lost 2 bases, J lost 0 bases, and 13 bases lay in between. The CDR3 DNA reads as TGTGCCAGCAGCTTAACAGGGATTCCTATGAACACTGAAGCTTTCTTT. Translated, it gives CASSLTGIPMNTEAFF.

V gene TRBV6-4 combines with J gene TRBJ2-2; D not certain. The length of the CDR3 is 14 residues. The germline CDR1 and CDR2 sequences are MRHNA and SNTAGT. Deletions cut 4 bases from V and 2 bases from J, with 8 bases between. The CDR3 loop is CASSVEYNTGELFF. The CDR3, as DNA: TGTGCCAGCAGTGTAGAATATAACACCGGGGAGCTGTTTTTT.

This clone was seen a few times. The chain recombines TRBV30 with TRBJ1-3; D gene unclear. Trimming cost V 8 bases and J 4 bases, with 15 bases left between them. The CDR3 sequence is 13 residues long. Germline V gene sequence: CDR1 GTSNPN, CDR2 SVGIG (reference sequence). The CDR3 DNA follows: TGTGCCCGTTTGGCCACTAGGGGAAACACCATATATTTT. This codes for CARLATRGNTIYF.

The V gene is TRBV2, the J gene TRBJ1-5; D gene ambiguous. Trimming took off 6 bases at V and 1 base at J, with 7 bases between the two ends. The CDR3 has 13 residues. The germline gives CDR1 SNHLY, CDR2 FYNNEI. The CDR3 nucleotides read TGTGCCAGCAGCGGCAGGAGCAATCAGCCCCAGCATTTT. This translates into CASSGRSNQPQHF.

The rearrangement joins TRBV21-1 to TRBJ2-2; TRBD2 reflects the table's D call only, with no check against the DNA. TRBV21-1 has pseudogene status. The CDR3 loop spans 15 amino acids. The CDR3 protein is CASSKGNGYTGELFF. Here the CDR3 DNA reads TGTGCCAGCAGCAAAGGAAACGGGTACACCGGGGAGCTGTTTTTT.

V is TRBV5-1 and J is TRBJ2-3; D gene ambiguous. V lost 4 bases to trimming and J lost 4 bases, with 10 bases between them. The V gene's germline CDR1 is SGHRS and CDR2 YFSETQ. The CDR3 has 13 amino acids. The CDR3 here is CASSPPSPDTQYF. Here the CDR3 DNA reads TGCGCCAGCAGCCCTCCTTCCCCAGATACGCAGTATTTT.